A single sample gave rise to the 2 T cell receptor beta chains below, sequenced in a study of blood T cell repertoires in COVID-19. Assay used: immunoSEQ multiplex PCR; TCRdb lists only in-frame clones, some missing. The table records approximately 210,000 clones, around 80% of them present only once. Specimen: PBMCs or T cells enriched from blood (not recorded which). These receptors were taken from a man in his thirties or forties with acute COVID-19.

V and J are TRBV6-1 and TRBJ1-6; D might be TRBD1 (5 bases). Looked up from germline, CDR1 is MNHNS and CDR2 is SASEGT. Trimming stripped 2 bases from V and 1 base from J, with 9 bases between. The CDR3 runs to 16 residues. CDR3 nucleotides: TGTGCCAGCAGTGAAACTGGGGGGTCCTATAATTCACCCCTCCACTTT. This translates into CASSETGGSYNSPLHF.

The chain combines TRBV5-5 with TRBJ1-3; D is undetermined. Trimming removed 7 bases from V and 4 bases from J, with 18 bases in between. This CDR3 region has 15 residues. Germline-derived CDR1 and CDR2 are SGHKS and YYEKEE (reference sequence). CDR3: CASEWVADSGNTIYF. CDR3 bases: TGTGCCAGCGAATGGGTCGCTGACTCCGGAAACACCATATATTTT.